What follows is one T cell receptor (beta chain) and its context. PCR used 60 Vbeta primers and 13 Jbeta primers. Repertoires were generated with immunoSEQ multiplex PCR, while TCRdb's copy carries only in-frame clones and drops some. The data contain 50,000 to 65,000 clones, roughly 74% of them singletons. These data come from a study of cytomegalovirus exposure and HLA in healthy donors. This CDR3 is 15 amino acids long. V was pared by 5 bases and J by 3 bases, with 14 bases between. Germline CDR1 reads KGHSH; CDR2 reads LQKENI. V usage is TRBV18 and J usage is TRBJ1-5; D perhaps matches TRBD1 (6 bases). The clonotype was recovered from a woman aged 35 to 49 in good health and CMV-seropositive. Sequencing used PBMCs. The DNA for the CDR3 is TGTGCCAGCTCATCCTCACAGGGACCCAATCAGCCCCAGCATTTT. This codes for CASSSSQGPNQPQHF.